What follows is one TCR beta chain and its context. The entry originates in a study of blood T cell repertoires in COVID-19. Resolution of symptoms, clearance, or two negative PCRs was present in recovered Cohort 3 donors. Losses at the gene ends were 3 bases for V and 6 bases for J; bases not matched to a gene: 1. Germline CDR1 reads ENHRY; CDR2 reads SYGVKD. The CDR3 is 12 residues long. In the study's own analysis: Amplification of reference gene primers provided the estimated nucleated cell counts. Profiled with immunoSEQ multiplex PCR; TCRdb holds only in-frame clones, not every one. V and J calls and clone size come straight from that table; D and trimming were deduced from the DNA. The repertoire holds about 480,000 clones, with 70% to 90% as singletons.

The sequenced sample was PBMCs or T cells enriched from blood (not recorded which). The J gene is TRBJ2-7, the V gene TRBV10-3; TRBD2 agrees at 8 bases. The origin of this receptor is a woman between 35 and 50 years old who had recovered from COVID-19. The CDR3, as DNA: TGTGCCATCAGTGATGCGGGAGGCGAGCAGTACTTC. It encodes CAISDAGGEQYF.